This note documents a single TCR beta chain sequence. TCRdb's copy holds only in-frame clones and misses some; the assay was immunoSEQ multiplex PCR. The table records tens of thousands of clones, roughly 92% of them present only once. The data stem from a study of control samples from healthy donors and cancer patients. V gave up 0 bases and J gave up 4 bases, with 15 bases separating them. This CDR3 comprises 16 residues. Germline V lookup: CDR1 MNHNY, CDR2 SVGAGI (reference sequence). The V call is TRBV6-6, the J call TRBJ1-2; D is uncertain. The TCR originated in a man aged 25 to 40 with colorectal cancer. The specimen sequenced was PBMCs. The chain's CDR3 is CASSYSSGDFSYGYTF. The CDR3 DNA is TGTGCCAGCAGTTACTCCAGCGGGGATTTTAGCTATGGCTACACCTTC.